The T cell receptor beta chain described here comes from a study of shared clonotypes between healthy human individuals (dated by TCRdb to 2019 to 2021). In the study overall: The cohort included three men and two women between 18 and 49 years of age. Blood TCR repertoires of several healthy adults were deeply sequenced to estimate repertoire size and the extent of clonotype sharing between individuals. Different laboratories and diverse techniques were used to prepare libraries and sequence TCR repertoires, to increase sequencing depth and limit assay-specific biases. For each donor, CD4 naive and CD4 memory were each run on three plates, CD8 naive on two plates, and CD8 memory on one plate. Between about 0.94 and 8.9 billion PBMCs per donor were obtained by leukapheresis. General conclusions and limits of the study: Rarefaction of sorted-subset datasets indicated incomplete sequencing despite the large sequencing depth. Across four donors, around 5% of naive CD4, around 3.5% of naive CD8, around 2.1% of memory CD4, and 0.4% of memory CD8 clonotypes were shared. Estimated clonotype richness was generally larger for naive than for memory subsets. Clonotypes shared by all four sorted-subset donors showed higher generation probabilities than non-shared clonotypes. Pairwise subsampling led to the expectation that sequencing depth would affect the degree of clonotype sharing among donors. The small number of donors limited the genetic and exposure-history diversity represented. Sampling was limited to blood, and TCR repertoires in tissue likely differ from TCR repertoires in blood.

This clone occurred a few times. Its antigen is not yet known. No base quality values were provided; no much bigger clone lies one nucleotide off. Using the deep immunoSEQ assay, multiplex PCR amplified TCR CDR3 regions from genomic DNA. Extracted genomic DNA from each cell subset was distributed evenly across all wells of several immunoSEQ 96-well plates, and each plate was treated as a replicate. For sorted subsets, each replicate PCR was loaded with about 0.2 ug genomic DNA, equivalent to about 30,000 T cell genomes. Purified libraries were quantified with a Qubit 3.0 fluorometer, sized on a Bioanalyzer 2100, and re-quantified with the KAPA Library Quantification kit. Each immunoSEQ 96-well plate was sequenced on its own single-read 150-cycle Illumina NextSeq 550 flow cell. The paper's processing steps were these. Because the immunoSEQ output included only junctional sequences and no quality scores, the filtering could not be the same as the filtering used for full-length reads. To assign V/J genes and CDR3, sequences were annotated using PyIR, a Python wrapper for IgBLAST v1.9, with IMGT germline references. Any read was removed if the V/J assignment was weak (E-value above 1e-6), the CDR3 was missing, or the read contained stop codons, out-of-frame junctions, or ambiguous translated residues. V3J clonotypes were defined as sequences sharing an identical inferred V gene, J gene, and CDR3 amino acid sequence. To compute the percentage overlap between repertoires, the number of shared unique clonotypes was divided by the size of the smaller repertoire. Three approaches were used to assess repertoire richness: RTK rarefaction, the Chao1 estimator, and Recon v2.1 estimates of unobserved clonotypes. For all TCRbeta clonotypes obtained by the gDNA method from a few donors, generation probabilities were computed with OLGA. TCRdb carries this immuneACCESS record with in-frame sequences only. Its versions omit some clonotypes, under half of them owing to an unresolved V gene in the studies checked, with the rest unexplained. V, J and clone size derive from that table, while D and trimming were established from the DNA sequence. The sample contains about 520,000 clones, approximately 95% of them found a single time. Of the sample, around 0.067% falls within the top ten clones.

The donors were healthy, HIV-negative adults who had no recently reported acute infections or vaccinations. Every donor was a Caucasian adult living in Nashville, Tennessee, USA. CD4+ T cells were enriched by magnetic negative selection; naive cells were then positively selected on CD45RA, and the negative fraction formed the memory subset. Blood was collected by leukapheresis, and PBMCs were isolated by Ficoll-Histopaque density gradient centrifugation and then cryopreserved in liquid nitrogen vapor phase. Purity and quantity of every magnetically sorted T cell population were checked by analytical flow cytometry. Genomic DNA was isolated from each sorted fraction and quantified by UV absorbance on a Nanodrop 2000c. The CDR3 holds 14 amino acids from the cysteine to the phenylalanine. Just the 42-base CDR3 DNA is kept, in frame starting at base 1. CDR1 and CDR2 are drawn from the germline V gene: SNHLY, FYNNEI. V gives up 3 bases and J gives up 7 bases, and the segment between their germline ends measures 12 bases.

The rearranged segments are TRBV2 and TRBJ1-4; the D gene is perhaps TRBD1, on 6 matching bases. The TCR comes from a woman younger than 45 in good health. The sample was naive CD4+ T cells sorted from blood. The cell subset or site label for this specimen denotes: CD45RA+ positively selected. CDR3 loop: CASSDRGAVEKLFF. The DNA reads TGTGCCAGCAGTGACCGGGGGGCGGTTGAAAAACTGTTTTTT.